Below, one T cell receptor beta chain is given with its context. Per germline, CDR1 SGHRS and CDR2 YFSETQ. There are 15 residues in the CDR3. The ends lost 3 bases at V and 2 bases at J; junction bases unmatched: 7. Per the original data handling: Estimation of nucleated cell counts relied on the amplification of reference gene primers. Measured with immunoSEQ multiplex PCR; TCRdb has only the in-frame clones, and not every one. The D gene and trimming were derived from the DNA, and the V and J assignments and clone size from that table. Of around 240,000 clones in the sample, 85% to 90% were seen once. This entry comes from a study of blood T cell repertoires in COVID-19. Study details: Nucleic acid was either cDNA or gDNA, and it came from T cells, B-cell-depleted T cells, or PBMCs.

Those enrolled, adults aged about 18 to 89 years, came from about 24 US areas. Cohort assignment relied on participant-reported clinical history. Sequencing input: PBMCs or T cells enriched from blood (not recorded which). The chain has TRBV5-1 and TRBJ2-7, with 8 bases aligning to TRBD1. The TCR originated in a man over 45 who had been exposed to COVID-19. The CDR3 spells CASSSIDRGTYEQYF. The DNA for the CDR3 is TGCGCCAGCAGCTCGATCGACAGGGGCACCTACGAGCAGTACTTC.